Below, 21 T cell receptor beta chains from the same sample are listed, as sequenced in a study of CD8 T cells in Susac syndrome. Reverse transcription of roughly 0.45 to 1 ug RNA used random hexamers. TCRdb ran MiXCR on the immunoSEQ multiplex PCR reads and lists one entry per CDR3 protein. Among more than 120,000 distinct CDR3 sequences listed, around 94% were seen once. Material for sequencing was CD4+ T cells from PBMCs. The receptor set was obtained from a human donor in good health.

In this sample, this clonotype turned up a few times. The rearrangement links TRBV12-3 or TRBV12-4 to TRBJ2-2; no firm D call. The V end lost 1 base, the J end lost 6 bases, and 3 bases lay between the germline ends. This CDR3 is built from 12 residues. CDR3 protein: CASSLGAGELFF. Written as DNA, the CDR3 is TGTGCCAGCAGTTTAGGTGCCGGGGAGCTGTTTTTT.

The J gene is TRBJ2-1, the V gene TRBV15; the match to TRBD2 covers 10 bases. Germline CDR1 is LNHNV and CDR2 is YYDKDF (reference sequence). There are 16 residues in the CDR3. The V segment lost 3 bases and the J segment 5 bases; nucleotides outside the gene matches: 7. CDR3 loop: CATSRKSGRANNEQFF. The DNA for the CDR3 is TGTGCCACCAGCAGGAAGAGCGGGAGGGCCAACAATGAGCAGTTCTTC.

V and J are TRBV9 and TRBJ2-7, with TRBD2 as a possible D gene (6 bases). With 4 bases removed from V and 2 bases from J, the gap between germline ends came to 16 bases. Germline CDR1 is SGDLS and CDR2 is YYNGEE. The CDR3 has 15 amino acids. The CDR3 region is CASSTGLSGAYEQYF. In DNA, the CDR3 is TGTGCCAGCAGCACTGGACTATCCGGGGCCTACGAGCAGTACTTC.

The V and J genes are TRBV5-1 and TRBJ2-7; maybe TRBD1 (5 bases). Germline loops: CDR1 SGHRS, CDR2 YFSETQ. The CDR3 length is 15 residues. The V and J ends lost 3 bases and 0 bases respectively, with 13 bases between them. Here the CDR3 reads CASSSSRQTSYEQYF. In DNA, the CDR3 is TGCGCCAGCAGCTCGTCCCGACAGACCTCCTACGAGCAGTACTTC.

The chain carries TRBV12-3 or TRBV12-4 and TRBJ2-5, with D possibly called TRBD1 or TRBD2 (6 bases each). V lost 5 bases and J lost 7, with 17 bases in between. The CDR3 loop spans 14 amino acids. DNA of the CDR3: TGTGCCAGCAGTAGGACAGCGTCAGCGGGGACCCAGTACTTC. Translating gives CASSRTASAGTQYF.

The chain recombines TRBV20-1 with TRBJ2-7, with D possibly being TRBD1 (6 bases). Trimming removed 6 bases from V and 1 base from J, with 16 bases in between. The CDR3 consists of 14 residues. Germline CDR1 and CDR2: DFQATT and SNEGSKA (reference sequence). The CDR3 protein is CSASPDRISYEQYF. CDR3 nucleotides: TGCAGTGCGTCGCCCGACAGGATTTCCTACGAGCAGTACTTC.

This clonotype was detected once. The chain recombines TRBV14 with TRBJ2-7; D not certain. The CDR3 runs to 14 residues. V was cut by 2 bases and J by 6 bases, with 14 bases left in between. CDR1 and CDR2 (germline): SGHDN, FVKESK. In nucleotides, the CDR3 is TGTGCCAGCAGCCAAAGGACGGATCTTAGCGAGCAGTACTTC. Translation gives CASSQRTDLSEQYF.

The gene calls are TRBV20-1 and TRBJ2-7; D gene ambiguous. The CDR3 totals 11 residues. V was trimmed by 6 bases and J by 6 bases, leaving 12 bases between them. The germline gives CDR1 DFQATT, CDR2 SNEGSKA (reference sequence). The CDR3 reads CSAKDLTEQYF. CDR3 DNA sequence: TGCAGTGCAAAGGACCTAACCGAGCAGTACTTC.

V usage is TRBV10-2 and J usage is TRBJ2-7, with D maybe TRBD2 (5 bases). This CDR3 has 16 residues. V lost 5 bases and J 4 bases, leaving 21 bases between the germline ends. Germline loops: CDR1 WSHSY, CDR2 SAAADI. The CDR3 bases are TGCGCCAGCAGTCACAGAGGGATGGGATCCCTTTACGAGCAGTACTTC. Translation gives CASSHRGMGSLYEQYF.

The sample holds a few counts of this clonotype. The chain joins TRBV7-2 to TRBJ2-7, with TRBD2 identical over 8 bases. The CDR3 is made up of 14 amino acids. Trimming cost V 4 bases and J 5 bases; bases outside gene matches: 7. Per germline, CDR1 SGHTA and CDR2 FQGNSA. CDR3 protein: CASSSSGSYNEQYF. The CDR3 DNA reads TGTGCCAGCAGCTCCAGCGGGAGTTATAACGAGCAGTACTTC.

The rearrangement joins TRBV29-1 to TRBJ2-5; TRBD1 or TRBD2 may be the D gene (7 bases each). Germline V gene lookup returns CDR1 SQVTM and CDR2 ANQGSEA. This CDR3 has 13 amino acids. The V end lost 7 bases, the J end lost 4 bases, and 16 bases lay between the germline ends. CDR3 nucleotides: TGCAGCGCCGCAGGGGGGGTTCGAGAGACCCAGTACTTC. This encodes CSAAGGVRETQYF.

The V call is TRBV10-1, the J call TRBJ2-5; 8 bases fit TRBD2. This CDR3 contains 13 residues. The V gene end was trimmed by 8 bases and the J gene end by 0 bases; junction bases not matched to a gene: 2. Germline values: CDR1 WNHNN, CDR2 SYGVQD (reference sequence). The CDR3 is CASGGLDQETQYF. CDR3 DNA: TGCGCCAGCGGGGGACTAGACCAAGAGACCCAGTACTTC.

The V and J genes are TRBV6-6 and TRBJ2-2; 7 bases line up with TRBD1. The CDR3 spans 14 residues. Germline lookup yields CDR1 MNHNY and CDR2 SVGAGI (reference sequence). Unmatched junction bases numbered 7, after V lost 6 bases and J lost 6 bases. The CDR3 DNA reads TGTGCCAGCAGCCTGACAGGGATGGCCGGGGAGCTGTTTTTT. This codes for CASSLTGMAGELFF.

This clonotype was counted once. This chain uses TRBV12-3 or TRBV12-4 with TRBJ2-1, with D unresolved. Between the trimmed V and J ends, which lost 3 bases and 6 bases, there was a span of 18 bases. The CDR3 loop spans 16 amino acids. Written as DNA, the CDR3 is TGTGCCAGCAGTTTTAAACTACTCCCCCCAGGCAATGAGCAGTTCTTC. It is translated as CASSFKLLPPGNEQFF.

The rearrangement links TRBV12-3 or TRBV12-4 to TRBJ1-2; weak D call: TRBD1 (6 bases). This CDR3 comprises 13 residues. The V end was cut by 11 bases, the J end by 8 bases, with 21 bases between. The DNA of the CDR3 is TGTGCCGGCCTCCTTGGGGGGCAAGGGGGCTACACCTTC. Protein: CAGLLGGQGGYTF.

The table lists this clonotype with a few counts. The V call is TRBV7-2, the J call TRBJ1-1; perhaps TRBD1 as D (5 bases). The V gene lost 5 bases and the J gene lost 1 base, with 11 bases spanning the gap. This CDR3 contains 14 residues. CDR1 is SGHTA, CDR2 FQGNSA, per germline. The CDR3, as DNA: TGTGCCAGCAGCCCGTCCGGGGGGAACACTGAAGCTTTCTTT. Its translation: CASSPSGGNTEAFF.

J is TRBJ2-3 and V is TRBV18; TRBD1 matches at 7 bases. CDR1 KGHSH and CDR2 LQKENI come from the germline V gene. The CDR3 runs 16 residues. J gave up 0 bases and V 3 bases, and 6 bases lay outside the gene matches. The CDR3 loop is CASSPPGQQSTDTQYF. The CDR3 region has the DNA TGTGCCAGCTCACCCCCGGGACAGCAGAGCACAGATACGCAGTATTTT.

This clonotype was picked up one time. The chain employs TRBV3-1 and TRBJ1-1; unclear D gene. The length of the CDR3 is 15 residues. V gave up 4 bases and J gave up 0 bases, with 12 bases separating them. Germline lookup yields CDR1 LGHDT and CDR2 YNNKEL (reference sequence). The CDR3 region has the DNA TGTGCCAGCAGCCCCCTACGTATGATGAACACTGAAGCTTTCTTT. As protein: CASSPLRMMNTEAFF.

The CDR3 bases are TGCAGTGCTGACCGACTAGCGCAGCAGTTCTTC. Encoded protein: CSADRLAQQFF. The genes are TRBV20-1 and TRBJ2-1; 8 bases match TRBD2. CDR3 length: 11 residues. Germline-derived CDR1 and CDR2 are DFQATT and SNEGSKA (reference sequence). J lost 11 bases, V lost 5 bases, and 5 bases had no gene match.

This sequence joins TRBV9 and TRBJ2-7, with TRBD2 identical over 13 bases. The V segment lost 3 bases and the J segment 7 bases; nucleotides outside the gene matches: 7. The CDR3 consists of 15 residues. CDR1 and CDR2 from the germline V gene are SGDLS and YYNGEE. In DNA form, the CDR3 reads TGTGCCAGCAGCGCCGCAAGACTAGCGGGAGGTGAGCAGTACTTC. Its protein product is CASSAARLAGGEQYF. Looking up the rest from reference TRBV9 and TRBJ2-7 gives the full variable domain: DSGVTQTPKHLITATGQRVTLRCSPRSGDLSVYWYQQSLDQGLQFLIQYYNGEERAKGNILERFSAQQFPDLHSELNLSSLELGDSALYFCASSAARLAGGEQYFGPGTRLTVT.

This chain uses TRBV30 with TRBJ1-1, with TRBD1 matching over 10 bases. This CDR3 is built from 14 residues. With 3 bases clipped from V and 7 bases from J, the junction kept 8 bases outside the gene matches. Germline V gene sequence: CDR1 GTSNPN, CDR2 SVGIG (reference sequence). Written as DNA, the CDR3 is TGTGCCTGGAGCCGCGGGACAGGGGAGCGTGAAGCTTTCTTT. Translating gives CAWSRGTGEREAFF.